A single sample gave rise to the 2 T cell receptor beta chains below, sequenced in a study of blood T cell repertoires in COVID-19. The protocol was immunoSEQ multiplex PCR, while the TCRdb copy is restricted to in-frame clones and leaves out a portion. Among about 100,000 clones, more than 60% were seen once, and the ten largest hold around a fifth. Material for sequencing was peripheral blood. These receptor sequences come from a man aged 65-85 years with active or convalescent COVID-19.

The chain uses TRBV28 and TRBJ1-3, with 7 positions matching TRBD1. Trimming removed 7 bases from V and 4 bases from J; junction bases left unmatched: 13. From germline, CDR1 is MDHEN and CDR2 SYDVKM. The CDR3 length is 16 residues. CDR3 bases: TGTGCCAGCATTAACCAGGGGGTGACCACCGGAAACACCATATATTTT. Amino acids: CASINQGVTTGNTIYF.

The rearrangement joins TRBV4-1 to TRBJ1-5, with TRBD1 matching over 11 bases. Trimming removed 1 base from V and 4 bases from J; junction bases left unmatched: 3. Germline lookup yields CDR1 MGHRA and CDR2 YSYEKL. The CDR3 totals 16 residues. Here the CDR3 DNA reads TGCGCCAGCAGCCAAGCCGGGGACAGGGGGAATCAGCCCCAGCATTTT. The encoded protein is CASSQAGDRGNQPQHF.